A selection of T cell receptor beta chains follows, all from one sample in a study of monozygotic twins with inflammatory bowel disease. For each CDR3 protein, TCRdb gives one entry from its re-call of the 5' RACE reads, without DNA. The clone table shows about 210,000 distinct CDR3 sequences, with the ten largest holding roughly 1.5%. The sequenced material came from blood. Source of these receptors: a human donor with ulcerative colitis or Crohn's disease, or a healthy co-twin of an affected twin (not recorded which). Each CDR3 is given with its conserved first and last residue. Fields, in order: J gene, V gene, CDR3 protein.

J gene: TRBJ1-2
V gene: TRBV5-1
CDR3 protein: CASRIDGNYGYTF

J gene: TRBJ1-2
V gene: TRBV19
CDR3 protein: CASSPATGTGGGYGYTF

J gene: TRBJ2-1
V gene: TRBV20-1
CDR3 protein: CSARTPPPGGEFF

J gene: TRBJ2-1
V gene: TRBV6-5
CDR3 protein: CASSYAIGSYNEQFF

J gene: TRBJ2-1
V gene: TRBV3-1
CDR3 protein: CASSHPTETSTSYNEQFF

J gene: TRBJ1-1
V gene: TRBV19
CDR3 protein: CASSTVRNTEAFF

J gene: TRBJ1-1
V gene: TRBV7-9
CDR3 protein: CASISADRGILNTEAFF

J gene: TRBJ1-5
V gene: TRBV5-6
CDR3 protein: CASSLGLGSVDQPQHF

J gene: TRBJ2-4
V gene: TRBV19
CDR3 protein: CASSIARGDIQYF

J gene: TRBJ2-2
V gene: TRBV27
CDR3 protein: CASRTPGGTGELFF

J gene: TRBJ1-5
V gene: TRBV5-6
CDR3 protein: CASSSELNQPQHF

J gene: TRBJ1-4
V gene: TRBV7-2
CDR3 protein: CASSLVGRVQPNEKLFF

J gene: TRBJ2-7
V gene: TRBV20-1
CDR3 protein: CSAGGGTASYEQYF

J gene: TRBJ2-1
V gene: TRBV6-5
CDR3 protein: CASSYSSGAVYNEQFF

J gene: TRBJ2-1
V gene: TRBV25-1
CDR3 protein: CASSPTGGNHNEQFF

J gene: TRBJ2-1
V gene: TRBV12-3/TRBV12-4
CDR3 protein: CASSPPLAGGRTASF

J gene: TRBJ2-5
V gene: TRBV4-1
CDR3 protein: CASSQGEGAGQETQYF